The T cell receptor (beta chain) described here comes from a study of CD4+ T cells in melanoma. The CDR3 loop spans 15 amino acids. Trimming stripped 7 bases from V and 2 bases from J, with 16 bases between. Germline-derived CDR1 and CDR2 are MDHEN and SYDVKM. This clone was picked up one time. Antigen: not known. Study-wide results and limits: In melanoma, neoantigen-specific CD4+ T cells reportedly differed in differentiation state.

Profiling relied on immunoSEQ multiplex PCR, and the TCRdb table lists in-frame clones only, not all of them. This sample has some 150,000 clones, with around 90% found just once. This sequence joins TRBV28 and TRBJ2-3, with D possibly being TRBD2 (5 bases). The clonotype was recovered from a human donor with melanoma. DNA for the CDR3: TGTGCCAGCACACCGGCGGGTTCGACCACAGATACGCAGTATTTT. Translated, it gives CASTPAGSTTDTQYF.